This T cell receptor beta chain appears in the sequencing data of a study of blood T cell repertoires in COVID-19. With V trimmed by 5 bases and J by 7 bases, 6 bases remained unmatched. This CDR3 has 14 amino acids. CDR1 and CDR2 (germline): SGHRS, YFSETQ. TCRdb keeps only in-frame clones here, not all; method: immunoSEQ multiplex PCR. This table holds more than 300,000 clones, approximately 89% found once. Living in about two dozen US areas, the participants were between roughly 18 and 90 years of age. This clonotype was obtained from a man aged 40-55 years in a cohort exposed to, infected with or recovered from COVID-19 (not recorded which). The sample comprised PBMCs or T cells enriched from blood (not recorded which). The chain couples TRBV5-1 to TRBJ1-4, with 9 nucleotides matching TRBD1. The CDR3 loop reads CASSSGTGREKLFF. The CDR3 nucleotides are TGCGCCAGCAGTTCCGGGACAGGGCGTGAAAAACTGTTTTTT.